These 14 T cell receptor beta chains were sequenced from one sample in a study of blood T cell repertoires in COVID-19. Sequencing used immunoSEQ multiplex PCR; TCRdb keeps in-frame clones, though not all of them. The data hold tens of thousands of clones, with more than 70% observed a single time. The sample consisted of peripheral blood. The receptors were sampled from a man in his fifties or sixties with acute or convalescent COVID-19.

This chain uses TRBV7-2 with TRBJ2-1, with 9 bases lining up with TRBD1. The CDR3 consists of 16 residues. With 4 bases clipped from V and 9 bases from J, the junction kept 13 bases outside the gene matches. The germline gives CDR1 SGHTA, CDR2 FQGNSA. CDR3 region: CASSSTRDRVTVEQFF. CDR3 bases: TGTGCCAGCAGCTCCACTCGGGACAGGGTAACGGTTGAGCAGTTCTTC.

V and J are TRBV7-8 and TRBJ1-2; TRBD1 matches at 8 bases. This CDR3 has 18 amino acids. CDR1 and CDR2 (germline): SGHVS, FQNEAQ. Trimming at V came to 4 bases and at J to 0 bases, leaving 13 bases not matched to a gene. The CDR3 is CASSSRPGTGLTNYGYTF. CDR3 DNA sequence: TGTGCCAGCAGCTCGAGGCCCGGGACAGGCTTAACTAACTATGGCTACACCTTC.

V and J are TRBV7-9 and TRBJ2-3; D remains ambiguous. The germline CDR1 and CDR2 sequences are SEHNR and FQNEAQ (reference sequence). V was clipped by 11 bases and J by 2 bases, with 11 bases between them. This CDR3 comprises 12 residues. The CDR3 protein is CAGERDTDTQYF. Here the CDR3 DNA reads TGTGCCGGAGAGCGTGACACAGATACGCAGTATTTT.

V and J are TRBV6-5 and TRBJ1-1, with D perhaps TRBD1 (5 bases). The V end lost 5 bases, the J end lost 1 base, and 8 bases lay between the germline ends. Germline V gene lookup returns CDR1 MNHEY and CDR2 SVGAGI. There are 13 residues in the CDR3. CDR3 DNA: TGTGCCAGCAGTCACCAGGGGAACACTGAAGCTTTCTTT. It codes for CASSHQGNTEAFF.

V gene TRBV30 combines with J gene TRBJ2-3; 7 nucleotides agree with TRBD2. Germline-derived CDR1 and CDR2 are GTSNPN and SVGIG (reference sequence). The CDR3 sequence is 14 residues long. The V segment lost 8 bases and the J segment 7 bases; nucleotides outside the gene matches: 15. The chain's CDR3 is CAGESGDAGNTQYF. The CDR3 bases are TGTGCCGGTGAGAGCGGGGACGCTGGGAATACGCAGTATTTT. Complete variable domain (other parts from reference TRBV30 and TRBJ2-3): SQTIHQWPATLVQPVGSPLSLECTVEGTSNPNLYWYRQAAGRGLQLLFYSVGIGQISSEVPQNLSASRPQDRQFILSSKKLLLSDSGFYLCAGESGDAGNTQYFGPGTRLTVL.

This sequence joins TRBV3-1 (or the pseudogene TRBV3-2) and TRBJ2-5; D unclear. The V end was cut by 5 bases, the J end by 5 bases, with 9 bases between. Germline V gene lookup returns CDR1 LGHDT and CDR2 YNNKEL (reference sequence). The CDR3 covers 12 residues. The CDR3 protein is CASSYARETQYF. The CDR3 DNA reads TGTGCCAGCAGCTACGCTCGGGAGACCCAGTACTTC.

The J gene is TRBJ1-1, the V gene TRBV6-1; D might be TRBD1 (5 bases). This CDR3 has 13 amino acids. V lost 3 bases and J lost 6, with 11 bases in between. The germline V gene has CDR1 MNHNS and CDR2 SASEGT. The CDR3 nucleotides read TGTGCCAGCAGTGACGTCCGGGGGGCTGAAGCTTTCTTT. Amino acids: CASSDVRGAEAFF.

The CDR3 bases are TGTGCCAGCAGCCAGAGCGGGGGAGGAGAGACCCAGTACTTC. Protein: CASSQSGGGETQYF. The V and J genes are TRBV11-3 and TRBJ2-5; 8 nucleotides align to TRBD2. Germline V gene sequence: CDR1 SGHNT, CDR2 YENEEA. This CDR3 contains 14 residues. V was clipped by 5 bases and J by 4 bases; unmatched bases: 6.

V gene TRBV4-1 combines with J gene TRBJ2-3; 9 bases agree with TRBD2. CDR1 is MGHRA, CDR2 YSYEKL, per germline. Losses at the gene ends were 7 bases for V and 4 bases for J; bases not matched to a gene: 9. The CDR3 is 15 residues long. The chain's CDR3 is CASTIHGTSPDTQYF. CDR3 sequence (DNA): TGCGCCAGCACCATCCACGGGACTAGCCCAGATACGCAGTATTTT.

As regards this clone: The junction differs from germline at one of its ends, possibly a read error. The rearrangement links TRBV27 to TRBJ2-7, with 9 bases matching TRBD1. From germline, CDR1 is MNHEY and CDR2 SMNVEV (reference sequence). This CDR3 has 15 residues. CDR3 nucleotides: TGTGTCAGCAGTCCACCCGGGACAGGGATCCACGAGCAGTACTTC. Translated: CVSSPPGTGIHEQYF.

This sequence joins TRBV2 and TRBJ2-5; 8 nucleotides line up with TRBD2. J was trimmed by 4 bases and V by 4 bases; bases with no gene match: 5. The CDR3 length is 14 residues. Germline-derived CDR1 and CDR2 are SNHLY and FYNNEI. The CDR3 region is CASSGLRGGETQYF. The CDR3 bases are TGTGCCAGCAGTGGTTTACGGGGGGGAGAGACCCAGTACTTC.

The V call is TRBV7-3, the J call TRBJ1-1, with 8 bases identical to TRBD1. Trimming removed 2 bases from V and 0 bases from J; junction bases left unmatched: 2. Germline CDR1 SGHTA, CDR2 FQGTGA. The length of the CDR3 is 15 residues. The CDR3 reads CASSLQGAVNTEAFF. The CDR3 DNA reads TGTGCCAGCAGCTTACAGGGGGCTGTGAACACTGAAGCTTTCTTT.

In this sample, this clone turned up once. This rearrangement joins TRBV27 to TRBJ2-2, with TRBD1 matching over 8 bases. Trimming removed 6 bases from V and 5 bases from J; junction bases left unmatched: 5. Germline V CDR1 and CDR2: MNHEY, SMNVEV (reference sequence). The CDR3 sequence is 14 residues long. The CDR3, as DNA: TGTGCCAGCAGCAGGGGGCAACGGACCGGGGAGCTGTTTTTT. This codes for CASSRGQRTGELFF.

This chain uses TRBV5-1 with TRBJ2-2; D possibly corresponds to TRBD2 (6 bases). With 7 bases removed from V and 5 bases from J, the gap between germline ends came to 15 bases. Germline V lookup: CDR1 SGHRS, CDR2 YFSETQ. The CDR3 runs 14 residues. This CDR3 reads CASVPGDITGELFF. Here the CDR3 DNA reads TGCGCCAGCGTCCCGGGAGACATAACCGGGGAGCTGTTTTTT.